The 7 T cell receptor beta chains in this list originate from one sample, sequenced in a study of shared clonotypes between healthy human individuals. Repertoires were generated with immunoSEQ multiplex PCR, while TCRdb's copy carries only in-frame clones and drops some. Seen here are 2 million to 2.5 million clones, 93% observed once, and the top ten hold under 2%. CD8 cells regarded as naive lacked CD45RO, were positively chosen for CCR7, and omitted terminally differentiated effector memory CD45RA+ cells. Source material: naive CD8+ T cells from PBMCs. The receptors derive from a man aged 18 to 30 in good health. Some clones in this sample may be carry-over from other donors' samples.

The V gene is TRBV13, the J gene TRBJ2-7, with 10 bases that match TRBD2. In germline, CDR1 is PRHDT, CDR2 FYEKMQ (reference sequence). CDR3 length: 17 residues. V was clipped by 1 base and J by 5 bases; unmatched bases: 11. The CDR3 loop is CASSLDSGRRIPHEQYF. The DNA for the CDR3 is TGTGCCAGCAGCTTAGATAGCGGGAGGAGGATCCCCCACGAGCAGTACTTC. The full variable domain, completed using reference TRBV13 and TRBJ2-7, is AAGVIQSPRHLIKEKRETATLKCYPIPRHDTVYWYQQGPGQDPQFLISFYEKMQSDKGSIPDRFSAQQFSDYHSELNMSSLELGDSALYFCASSLDSGRRIPHEQYFGPGTRLTVT.

In its sample, this clone was seen a few times. In the same sample, other DNA sequences code for this CDR3. The chain links TRBV27 to TRBJ2-7; D gene unclear. The CDR3 spans 12 residues. Germline V gene lookup returns CDR1 MNHEY and CDR2 SMNVEV (reference sequence). With 4 bases removed from V and 0 bases from J, the gap between germline ends came to 4 bases. CDR3 coding DNA: TGTGCCAGCAGTTCCAACTCCTACGAGCAGTACTTC. It codes for CASSSNSYEQYF.

The V and J genes are TRBV27 and TRBJ1-1; D possibly corresponds to TRBD1 (5 bases). The CDR3 is made up of 10 amino acids. Trimming removed 8 bases at V and 6 bases at J, with 7 bases between. Germline-derived CDR1 and CDR2 are MNHEY and SMNVEV (reference sequence). The chain's CDR3 is CASWGAEAFF. Written as DNA, the CDR3 is TGTGCCAGCTGGGGGGCTGAAGCTTTCTTT.

The rearrangement uses TRBV5-1 and TRBJ2-3, with TRBD2 matching 9 bases. CDR1 and CDR2 (germline): SGHRS, YFSETQ. This CDR3 spans 16 amino acids. Germline trimming cut 4 bases from V and 4 bases from J; bases unmatched to any gene: 10. CDR3 sequence (DNA): TGCGCCAGCAGCGGAGTAGCGGGAGTATCGGCAGATACGCAGTATTTT. Amino acid sequence: CASSGVAGVSADTQYF.

This chain uses TRBV4-3 with TRBJ2-7; possibly TRBD1 for D (5 bases). V was trimmed by 1 base and J by 0 bases, leaving 13 bases between them. The CDR3 has 16 amino acids. In germline, CDR1 is LGHNA, CDR2 YSLEER. The CDR3 nucleotides are TGCGCCAGCAGCCAAGCGTGGGGCAGGACCTCCTACGAGCAGTACTTC. This encodes CASSQAWGRTSYEQYF.

This clone appeared a single time. This sequence joins TRBV9 and TRBJ2-3; D possibly uses TRBD1 or TRBD2 (5 bases each). V lost 0 bases to trimming and J lost 8 bases, with 13 bases between them. This CDR3 is built from 14 residues. Germline loops: CDR1 SGDLS, CDR2 YYNGEE. The CDR3 DNA reads as TGTGCCAGCAGCGTAGGGGACCGGCCCGTTACGCAGTATTTT. It is translated as CASSVGDRPVTQYF.

V usage is TRBV28 and J usage is TRBJ1-1; 10 bases map to TRBD1. The junction had 17 bases not matched to a gene; V was cut back by 5 bases and J by 11 bases. The CDR3 covers 16 residues. CDR1 and CDR2 (germline): MDHEN, SYDVKM. The CDR3 nucleotides read TGTGCCAGCAGTCGGGACAGGGGAAGTTGGCATGTAGGGGCTTTCTTT. As protein: CASSRDRGSWHVGAFF.